The entry that follows covers one TCR beta chain sequence. This record comes from a study of cytomegalovirus exposure and HLA in healthy donors. The CDR3 runs 11 residues. V lost 2 bases, J lost 8 bases, and 4 bases lay in between. Per germline, CDR1 KGHSH and CDR2 LQKENI. Generated by immunoSEQ multiplex PCR, the TCRdb table keeps only in-frame clones and is missing some. The sample lists about 160,000 clones; 80% to 90% were seen once. The TCR sequence derives from a woman aged 25 to 39 in good health and CMV-seronegative. V and J are TRBV18 and TRBJ2-1; unclear D gene. The sequencing input was PBMCs. CDR3 DNA sequence: TGTGCCAGCTCACCAGGGCATGAGCAGTTCTTC. Protein sequence: CASSPGHEQFF.